The 11 T cell receptor beta chains below were found in one sample sequenced in a study of technical replicates of blood from a few donors (dated 2017 in TCRdb). Libraries were prepared through the immunoSEQ multiplex PCR assay. Drawn from immuneACCESS, this table holds only the in-frame rearrangements with V and J called that TCRdb kept. Clones are partly lost; checked studies trace under half to an unresolved V gene and leave the rest unexplained. Across this sample there are roughly 60,000 clones, with roughly 91% seen only once. Clones ranked in the top ten supply approximately 5% of the sample. The sample comprised PBMCs. Every receptor here comes from a human donor in good health. Some clones in this sample may be carry-over from other donors' samples.

The chain combines TRBV4-3 with TRBJ1-3; 7 bases are shared with TRBD1. The CDR3 extends over 16 amino acids. Germline V gene data show CDR1 as LGHNA and CDR2 as YSLEER. V lost 1 base and J lost 1; bases outside the gene matches: 4. The CDR3 DNA reads TGCGCCAGCAGCCAAGGCTTGGGACAGTCTGGAAACACCATATATTTT. Amino acid sequence: CASSQGLGQSGNTIYF.

V and J are TRBV7-9 and TRBJ1-1; a possible D gene is TRBD1 (6 bases). Germline-derived CDR1 and CDR2 are SEHNR and FQNEAQ (reference sequence). The CDR3 consists of 14 residues. The V end lost 4 bases, the J end lost 7 bases, and 16 bases lay between the germline ends. The CDR3 is CASSSAGASVEAFF. The CDR3 nucleotides are TGTGCCAGCAGCTCCGCGGGGGCGTCTGTTGAAGCTTTCTTT.

The chain employs TRBV19 and TRBJ2-1; tentatively, D is TRBD1 (8 bases). Between the trimmed V and J ends, which lost 2 bases and 9 bases, there was a span of 14 bases. Germline V gene data show CDR1 as LNHDA and CDR2 as SQIVND (reference sequence). The CDR3 totals 14 residues. CDR3 in DNA: TGTGCCAGTAGTATACAAGCGGGGACAGGTGAGCAGTTCTTC. Translating it yields CASSIQAGTGEQFF.

V usage is TRBV7-7 and J usage is TRBJ2-7; D gene uncertain. With 5 bases removed from V and 0 bases from J, the gap between germline ends came to 8 bases. Germline CDR1 SSHAT, CDR2 FNYEAQ (reference sequence). The CDR3 runs 13 residues. CDR3 nucleotides: TGTGCCAGCAGCCATGGGCCCTCCTACGAGCAGTACTTC. Its protein is CASSHGPSYEQYF.

J is TRBJ2-3 and V is TRBV4-2, with 7 bases fitting TRBD2. The CDR3 length is 16 residues. Germline trimming cut 1 base from V and 0 bases from J; bases unmatched to any gene: 4. Germline CDR1 and CDR2: LGHNA and YNFKEQ. Here the CDR3 DNA reads TGTGCCAGCAGCCAAGGGATTAGCGGGAGCACAGATACGCAGTATTTT. Amino acids: CASSQGISGSTDTQYF.

The gene calls are TRBV7-8 and TRBJ1-1; 9 nucleotides match TRBD1. With 5 bases clipped from V and 0 bases from J, the junction kept 4 bases outside the gene matches. The CDR3 length is 15 residues. Per germline, CDR1 SGHVS and CDR2 FQNEAQ. The CDR3 nucleotides are TGTGCCAGCAGCGACAGGGGGAGGCTGAACACTGAAGCTTTCTTT. Protein: CASSDRGRLNTEAFF.

This clone was counted once. V gene TRBV9 combines with J gene TRBJ2-3; TRBD2 is a possible D gene (6 bases). The CDR3 sequence is 18 residues long. From germline, CDR1 is SGDLS and CDR2 YYNGEE. Trimming took off 0 bases at V and 6 bases at J, with 23 bases between the two ends. The CDR3 DNA follows: TGTGCCAGCAGCGTAGGAGGGTTTCAGGCGGGGCGAGTGGATACGCAGTATTTT. This translates into CASSVGGFQAGRVDTQYF.

The rearrangement uses TRBV4-3 and TRBJ1-2; D may be TRBD1 (5 bases). The germline gives CDR1 LGHNA, CDR2 YSLEER. This CDR3 is 16 amino acids long. V was pared by 3 bases and J by 5 bases, with 19 bases between. Written as DNA, the CDR3 is TGCGCCAGCAGCCATACCCAGTGGCAGGGTCAGTATGGCTACACCTTC. Translated, it gives CASSHTQWQGQYGYTF.

V and J are TRBV12-2 and TRBJ1-1. TRBV12-2 is a listed pseudogene. CDR3 length equals 14 residues. The CDR3 DNA reads as TGTGCAAGTCGCTTAGCCGCGGCTAAGACTGAAGCTTTCTTT. As protein: CASRLAAAKTEAFF.

The V call is TRBV7-8, the J call TRBJ2-1; the D gene is possibly TRBD2 (7 bases). Germline CDR1 reads SGHVS; CDR2 reads FQNEAQ. V was cut by 4 bases and J by 9 bases, with 22 bases left in between. CDR3 length: 16 amino acids. CDR3 sequence (DNA): TGTGCCAGCAGCTCTCAGGCGGGGGCCCTTACAGGTGAGCAGTTCTTC. It codes for CASSSQAGALTGEQFF.

V is TRBV7-3 and J is TRBJ2-7; 9 nucleotides match TRBD1. The V gene's germline CDR1 is SGHTA and CDR2 FQGTGA. The J segment lost 6 bases and the V segment lost 5 bases, leaving 14 bases of the junction unmatched. This CDR3 has 16 residues. In DNA form, the CDR3 reads TGTGCCAGCAGCCGATACTACAGGGGGCTCGGCGGCGAGCAGTACTTC. Residues: CASSRYYRGLGGEQYF. The whole variable domain, filled in from reference TRBV7-3 and TRBJ2-7, reads GAGVSQTPSNKVTEKGKYVELRCDPISGHTALYWYRQSLGQGPEFLIYFQGTGAADDSGLPNDRFFAVRPEGSVSTLKIQRTERGDSAVYLCASSRYYRGLGGEQYFGPGTRLTVT.